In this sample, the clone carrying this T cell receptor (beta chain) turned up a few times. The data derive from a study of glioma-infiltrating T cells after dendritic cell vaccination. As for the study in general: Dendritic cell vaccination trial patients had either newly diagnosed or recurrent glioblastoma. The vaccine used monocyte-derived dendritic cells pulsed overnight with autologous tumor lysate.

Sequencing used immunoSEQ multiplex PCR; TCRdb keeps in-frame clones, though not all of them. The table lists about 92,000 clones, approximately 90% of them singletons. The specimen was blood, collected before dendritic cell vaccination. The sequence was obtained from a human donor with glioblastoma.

The CDR3 nucleotides are TGTGCCAGCAGTCAGGGGTTCTACGAGCAGTACTTC. Its protein is CASSQGFYEQYF. V gene TRBV2 combines with J gene TRBJ2-7, with a tentative D call TRBD1 (6 bases). The CDR3 loop spans 12 amino acids. V dropped 5 bases and J dropped 3 bases, with 8 bases sitting between them. Germline V gives CDR1 SNHLY, CDR2 FYNNEI. Filled out from reference TRBV2 and TRBJ2-7, the complete variable domain reads EPEVTQTPSHQVTQMGQEVILRCVPISNHLYFYWYRQILGQKVEFLVSFYNNEISEKSEIFDDQFSVERPDGSNFTLKIRSTKLEDSAMYFCASSQGFYEQYFGPGTRLTVT.